The 19 T cell receptor beta chains in this list originate from one sample, sequenced in a study of graft-versus-host responses after intestinal transplantation. The table came from immunoSEQ multiplex PCR; TCRdb's copy has only in-frame clones and leaves some out. The data hold approximately 100,000 clones, with 86% observed a single time. The material sequenced was PBMCs, taken 255 days after intestinal transplant. The receptors shown here come from a human patient who received an intestinal transplant, so some T cells may come from the graft donor.

The genes are TRBV30 and TRBJ2-7; no reliable D call. The CDR3 covers 12 residues. The germline gives CDR1 GTSNPN, CDR2 SVGIG (reference sequence). The ends were cut back, 5 bases at V and 0 bases at J, with 8 bases in the middle. The CDR3 loop is CAWDVSSYEQYF. The CDR3 coding sequence is TGTGCCTGGGACGTTAGCTCCTACGAGCAGTACTTC.

This chain joins TRBV7-9 and TRBJ2-2, with D possibly TRBD1 on 5 matching bases. The germline V gene encodes CDR1 SEHNR and CDR2 FQNEAQ (reference sequence). The CDR3 extends over 15 amino acids. V lost 0 bases to trimming and J lost 3 bases, with 8 bases between them. CDR3 protein: CASSLAAGHTGELFF. CDR3 nucleotides: TGTGCCAGCAGCTTAGCGGCAGGGCACACCGGGGAGCTGTTTTTT.

The CDR3 DNA reads as TGCGCCAGCAAATCAGCGGTGACAGGGGACGTAAATGAGCAGTTCTTC. The encoded protein is CASKSAVTGDVNEQFF. The rearrangement joins TRBV5-1 to TRBJ2-1; 8 bases align to TRBD1. The length of the CDR3 is 16 residues. The germline V gene encodes CDR1 SGHRS and CDR2 YFSETQ. The V gene end was trimmed by 6 bases and the J gene end by 7 bases; junction bases not matched to a gene: 15.

CDR3 sequence (DNA): TGTGCCACCCAGGGACTCGCAAACACTGAAGCTTTCTTT. This sequence encodes CATQGLANTEAFF. The chain combines TRBV15 with TRBJ1-1; a possible D gene is TRBD1 (5 bases). The germline V and J ends were trimmed by 8 bases and 2 bases, with 12 bases remaining between them. The CDR3 runs 13 residues. Germline V gene sequence: CDR1 LNHNV, CDR2 YYDKDF (reference sequence).

The chain employs TRBV27 and TRBJ2-1, with unresolved D. There are 17 residues in the CDR3. CDR1 and CDR2 from the germline V gene are MNHEY and SMNVEV (reference sequence). The V end lost 7 bases, the J end lost 1 base, and 20 bases lay between the germline ends. The CDR3 here is CASTSRWGSGSYNEQFF. The CDR3 bases are TGTGCCAGCACCTCCCGGTGGGGTTCCGGGTCCTACAATGAGCAGTTCTTC.

The rearrangement links TRBV18 to TRBJ2-1; TRBD1 aligns across 8 bases. V trimming: 5 bases; J trimming: 1 base; junction bases outside the gene matches: 4. CDR1 is KGHSH, CDR2 LQKENI, per germline. The CDR3 totals 15 residues. In DNA, the CDR3 is TGTGCCAGCTCATCGGGACAGGCTTCCTACAATGAGCAGTTCTTC. Protein sequence: CASSSGQASYNEQFF.

The rearrangement joins TRBV27 to TRBJ2-7; maybe TRBD1 (6 bases). The CDR3 runs to 14 residues. Trimming removed 3 bases at V and 2 bases at J, with 11 bases between. Germline loops: CDR1 MNHEY, CDR2 SMNVEV (reference sequence). The chain's CDR3 is CASSFQTGTYEQYF. The DNA for the CDR3 is TGTGCCAGCAGTTTCCAGACAGGAACCTACGAGCAGTACTTC.

The chain combines TRBV4-1 with TRBJ2-3; the match to TRBD2 covers 11 bases. This CDR3 spans 18 amino acids. CDR1 and CDR2 from the germline V gene are MGHRA and YSYEKL. V shed 0 bases and J 5 bases; nucleotides not matched to a gene: 10. The CDR3 DNA follows: TGCGCCAGCAGCCAAGATGGGGATAGCGGGAGGGTGGAAGATACGCAGTATTTT. This sequence encodes CASSQDGDSGRVEDTQYF.

This sequence joins TRBV2 and TRBJ2-1, with D uncertain. The germline V gene has CDR1 SNHLY and CDR2 FYNNEI. Trimming removed 5 bases at V and 3 bases at J, with 8 bases between. The CDR3 runs to 13 residues. CDR3 bases: TGTGCCAGCAGTCCCTCCCTCTACAATGAGCAGTTCTTC. Protein sequence: CASSPSLYNEQFF.

The count of this clone is one. This rearrangement joins TRBV7-6 to TRBJ2-7, with D maybe TRBD1 (6 bases). The germline gives CDR1 SGHVS, CDR2 FNYEAQ. The CDR3 consists of 15 residues. V lost 6 bases and J 3 bases, leaving 18 bases between the germline ends. The CDR3 spells CASSKDSMIGYEQYF. In DNA, the CDR3 is TGTGCCAGCAGTAAGGACAGTATGATAGGCTACGAGCAGTACTTC.

This clone was recorded a few times. This CDR3 reads CASSPGHLRNEKLFF. The CDR3 DNA reads TGTGCCAGCAGTCCCGGACACCTAAGGAATGAAAAACTGTTTTTT. The chain employs TRBV27 and TRBJ1-4; TRBD1 might be the D (5 bases). The CDR3 consists of 15 residues. Germline CDR1 reads MNHEY; CDR2 reads SMNVEV (reference sequence). Trimming removed 5 bases from V and 5 bases from J, with 15 bases in between. The whole variable domain, remainder taken from reference TRBV27 and TRBJ1-4, is EAQVTQNPRYLITVTGKKLTVTCSQNMNHEYMSWYRQDPGLGLRQIYYSMNVEVTDKGDVPEGYKVSRKEKRNFPLILESPSPNQTSLYFCASSPGHLRNEKLFFGSGTQLSVL.

The chain employs TRBV6-1 and TRBJ1-5; D is undetermined. Between the trimmed V and J ends, which lost 7 bases and 6 bases, there was a span of 16 bases. The CDR3 is 14 amino acids. Germline CDR1 reads MNHNS; CDR2 reads SASEGT. CDR3 bases: TGTGCCAGCACCGCGTGGGGAATTGGTCAGCCCCAGCATTTT. This gives the protein CASTAWGIGQPQHF.

The CDR3 is CASSSGSPYEQYF. The CDR3 nucleotides read TGTGCCAGTAGTAGCGGGAGCCCCTACGAGCAGTACTTC. The chain combines TRBV19 with TRBJ2-7; 7 bases line up with TRBD2. Looked up from germline, CDR1 is LNHDA and CDR2 is SQIVND (reference sequence). Germline trimming cut 4 bases from V and 2 bases from J; bases unmatched to any gene: 2. This CDR3 region has 13 residues.

The chain couples TRBV6-6 to TRBJ2-5; TRBD2 aligns across 8 bases. The CDR3 length is 15 residues. Trimming cost V 7 bases and J 6 bases; bases outside gene matches: 13. Germline V gene data show CDR1 as MNHNY and CDR2 as SVGAGI (reference sequence). CDR3 nucleotides: TGTGCCAGCACTGGGGGACTAGTGCGGTCGAAGACCCAGTACTTC. This sequence encodes CASTGGLVRSKTQYF.

This clone was seen more than once but under ten times. V and J are TRBV28 and TRBJ1-3; D call uncertain. CDR1 is MDHEN and CDR2 is SYDVKM in the germline V gene. The CDR3 loop spans 13 amino acids. Trimming shortened V by 3 bases and J by 0 bases, and 3 bases separated the two germline ends. The CDR3 loop is CASSLSSGNTIYF. The CDR3 nucleotides read TGTGCCAGCAGTTTGAGCTCTGGAAACACCATATATTTT.

The gene calls are TRBV18 and TRBJ2-1; no firm D call. Trimming removed 3 bases from V and 6 bases from J, with 15 bases in between. Germline V gives CDR1 KGHSH, CDR2 LQKENI. The CDR3 totals 15 residues. The CDR3, as DNA: TGTGCCAGCTCACCGTTGCACTCCCCGGGCAATGAGCAGTTCTTC. Translating gives CASSPLHSPGNEQFF.

This rearrangement joins TRBV28 to TRBJ2-2, with 8 nucleotides matching TRBD1. This CDR3 is built from 15 residues. V lost 5 bases and J lost 3; bases outside the gene matches: 5. Germline assignment: CDR1 MDHEN and CDR2 SYDVKM. CDR3 protein: CASSIRGQDTGELFF. The CDR3 DNA is TGTGCCAGCAGTATCAGGGGGCAGGACACCGGGGAGCTGTTTTTT.

The rearrangement uses TRBV28 and TRBJ2-5; the D is unclear. This CDR3 is built from 13 residues. The V and J ends lost 6 bases and 5 bases respectively, with 13 bases between them. Per the germline V gene, CDR1 is MDHEN and CDR2 is SYDVKM. This chain's CDR3 is CASSLTAPETQYF. CDR3 DNA: TGTGCCAGCAGCCTTACAGCCCCGGAGACCCAGTACTTC.

V usage is TRBV5-1 and J usage is TRBJ2-3, with unresolved D. The CDR3 spans 13 residues. The V end lost 4 bases, the J end lost 4 bases, and 10 bases lay between the germline ends. Per the germline V gene, CDR1 is SGHRS and CDR2 is YFSETQ. CDR3 DNA: TGCGCCAGCAGCGACGGGTGGGCAGATACGCAGTATTTT. As protein: CASSDGWADTQYF.